The 30 T cell receptor beta chains presented below share a single source sample, sequenced in a study of cytomegalovirus exposure and HLA in healthy donors. The PCR made use of 60 Vbeta and 13 Jbeta primers. This table comes from immunoSEQ multiplex PCR, and its TCRdb copy is limited to in-frame clones, with some not included. This sample's clone table lists 150,000 or so clones. The specimen was PBMCs. Every receptor here comes from a middle-aged woman in good health and CMV-seropositive.

The chain carries TRBV9 and TRBJ2-5; a possible D gene is TRBD2 (5 bases). The V end was cut by 4 bases, the J end by 2 bases, with 18 bases between. The CDR3 has 16 residues. Germline lookup yields CDR1 SGDLS and CDR2 YYNGEE. CDR3 bases: TGTGCCAGCAGCAGCCATCCGGCTAGCTCTCAAGAGACCCAGTACTTC. It codes for CASSSHPASSQETQYF.

This chain joins TRBV28 and TRBJ1-1; the match to TRBD1 covers 11 bases. Unmatched junction bases numbered 18, after V lost 5 bases and J lost 4 bases. This CDR3 has 19 amino acids. Germline CDR1 and CDR2: MDHEN and SYDVKM. CDR3 region: CASSNNEPGQGEYGTEAFF. CDR3 bases: TGTGCCAGCAGTAACAACGAACCGGGACAGGGGGAGTATGGCACTGAAGCTTTCTTT.

J is TRBJ2-7 and V is TRBV11-2; D may be TRBD1 (6 bases). Looked up from germline, CDR1 is SGHAT and CDR2 is FQNNGV. CDR3 length equals 15 residues. Trimming removed 4 bases from V and 4 bases from J, with 17 bases in between. In nucleotides, the CDR3 is TGTGCCAGCAGCTCAGCCGGGACACCGATTTACGAGCAGTACTTC. Its translation: CASSSAGTPIYEQYF.

J is TRBJ2-3 and V is TRBV7-2, with a possible D match to TRBD1 (6 bases). CDR1 and CDR2 from the germline V gene are SGHTA and FQGNSA. V was clipped by 1 base and J by 3 bases, with 8 bases between them. The CDR3 runs 14 residues. The CDR3 region is CASSLVQGTDTQYF. DNA of the CDR3: TGTGCCAGCAGCTTAGTTCAGGGGACAGATACGCAGTATTTT.

The chain couples TRBV18 to TRBJ2-1; TRBD1 is a possible D gene (5 bases). The CDR3 length is 15 residues. Germline CDR1 and CDR2: KGHSH and LQKENI. Trimming stripped 3 bases from V and 7 bases from J, with 16 bases between. CDR3 sequence reads: CASSPGRVKVNEQFF. The DNA for the CDR3 is TGTGCCAGCTCACCGGGCAGGGTTAAAGTTAATGAGCAGTTCTTC.

This chain connects TRBV5-1 to TRBJ2-7, with TRBD2 matching over 13 bases. The CDR3 covers 15 residues. Unmatched junction bases numbered 3, after V lost 3 bases and J lost 3 bases. Germline assignment: CDR1 SGHRS and CDR2 YFSETQ. Written as DNA, the CDR3 is TGCGCCAGCAGCTGGGGACTAGCGGGAAACTACGAGCAGTACTTC. Residues: CASSWGLAGNYEQYF.

Concerning this clone: A junction boundary mismatches the germline segment, possibly from a read error. The chain carries TRBV7-6 and TRBJ2-5; TRBD2 matches at 7 bases. The CDR3 consists of 14 residues. Germline-derived CDR1 and CDR2 are SGHVS and FNYEAQ. Here the CDR3 reads CVSSLGLERETQYF. CDR3 in DNA: TGTGTCAGCAGCTTAGGACTAGAACGAGAGACCCAGTACTTC.

The chain employs TRBV15 and TRBJ2-1, with TRBD2 as a possible D gene (6 bases). Germline CDR1 reads LNHNV; CDR2 reads YYDKDF (reference sequence). CDR3 size: 14 residues. The germline V and J ends were trimmed by 1 base and 6 bases, with 10 bases remaining between them. CDR3 bases: TGTGCCACCAGCAGAGCAAGACTAGTCAATGAGCAGTTCTTC. Translation: CATSRARLVNEQFF.

This chain links TRBV9 with TRBJ2-2; D may be TRBD1 (5 bases). The germline CDR1 and CDR2 sequences are SGDLS and YYNGEE. This CDR3 region has 13 residues. Between the trimmed V and J ends, which lost 3 bases and 4 bases, there was a span of 7 bases. CDR3 protein: CASSARGTGELFF. The CDR3 nucleotides read TGTGCCAGCAGCGCTAGGGGCACCGGGGAGCTGTTTTTT.

This rearrangement joins TRBV19 to TRBJ1-5, with D possibly matching TRBD1 (5 bases). The CDR3 runs to 13 residues. CDR1 is LNHDA and CDR2 is SQIVND in the germline V gene (reference sequence). Trimming shortened V by 7 bases and J by 3 bases, and 10 bases separated the two germline ends. The DNA for the CDR3 is TGTGCCAGTACCAGACAGACCAATCAGCCCCAGCATTTT. It yields the protein CASTRQTNQPQHF.

V gene TRBV5-1 combines with J gene TRBJ2-2; D is possibly TRBD2 (6 bases). CDR3 length equals 14 residues. V dropped 7 bases and J dropped 5 bases, with 15 bases sitting between them. Germline CDR1 reads SGHRS; CDR2 reads YFSETQ. The CDR3 is CASLGPGGTGELFF. In nucleotides, the CDR3 is TGCGCCAGCTTGGGACCAGGAGGGACCGGGGAGCTGTTTTTT.

The chain carries TRBV7-6 and TRBJ1-4; 9 positions agree with TRBD1. Unmatched junction bases numbered 9, after V lost 5 bases and J lost 8 bases. The CDR3 has 15 amino acids. CDR1 SGHVS and CDR2 FNYEAQ come from the germline V gene. The CDR3 coding sequence is TGTGCCAGCAGCCCCCTGGGGACAGGGTTAGAAAAACTGTTTTTT. This sequence encodes CASSPLGTGLEKLFF.

V and J are TRBV6-5 and TRBJ2-7; 7 bases agree with TRBD2. The CDR3 contains 14 residues. Per the germline V gene, CDR1 is MNHEY and CDR2 is SVGAGI. The V gene end was trimmed by 2 bases and the J gene end by 5 bases; junction bases not matched to a gene: 6. The CDR3 DNA sequence: TGTGCCAGCAGTTACGTGGCGGGAGTGGACGAGCAGTACTTC. Amino acids: CASSYVAGVDEQYF.

The rearrangement uses TRBV6-5 and TRBJ2-5; 8 bases fit TRBD1. V was pared by 5 bases and J by 5 bases, with 4 bases of the junction left unmatched. This CDR3 has 13 amino acids. In germline, CDR1 is MNHEY, CDR2 SVGAGI. The CDR3 region has the DNA TGTGCCAGCAGTGGACAGGGCGGCGAGACCCAGTACTTC. Translated: CASSGQGGETQYF.

The V and J genes are TRBV19 and TRBJ2-2; TRBD1 is a possible D gene (5 bases). The CDR3 runs 18 residues. The germline V gene encodes CDR1 LNHDA and CDR2 SQIVND (reference sequence). Trimming shortened V by 3 bases and J by 0 bases, and 17 bases separated the two germline ends. CDR3 bases: TGTGCCAGTAGTATTAGACTCGGGCGACAGCCGAACACCGGGGAGCTGTTTTTT. This sequence encodes CASSIRLGRQPNTGELFF.

The J gene is TRBJ2-1, the V gene TRBV18, with 8 bases fitting TRBD2. CDR1 and CDR2 (germline): KGHSH, LQKENI. The CDR3 has 15 amino acids. J lost 7 bases, V lost 3 bases, and 8 bases had no gene match. The CDR3 bases are TGTGCCAGCTCACCGGTGCGGGAGGAAGGTAATGAGCAGTTCTTC. As protein: CASSPVREEGNEQFF. The whole variable domain, remainder taken from reference TRBV18 and TRBJ2-1, is NAGVMQNPRHLVRRRGQEARLRCSPMKGHSHVYWYRQLPEEGLKFMVYLQKENIIDESGMPKERFSAEFPKEGPSILRIQQVVRGDSAAYFCASSPVREEGNEQFFGPGTRLTVL.

The chain recombines TRBV7-9 with TRBJ2-7; the match to TRBD1 covers 9 bases. Germline V lookup: CDR1 SEHNR, CDR2 FQNEAQ (reference sequence). Trimming cost V 1 base and J 6 bases; bases outside gene matches: 7. The CDR3 extends over 15 amino acids. Here the CDR3 reads CASSLEDRGRVEQYF. The CDR3 coding sequence is TGTGCCAGCAGCTTAGAAGACAGGGGGAGGGTCGAGCAGTACTTC. The variable domain in full, completed from reference TRBV7-9 and TRBJ2-7, reads DTGVSQNPRHKITKRGQNVTFRCDPISEHNRLYWYRQTLGQGPEFLTYFQNEAQLEKSRLLSDRFSAERPKGSFSTLEIQRTEQGDSAMYLCASSLEDRGRVEQYFGPGTRLTVT.

V is TRBV4-2 and J is TRBJ1-1; D unclear. V was clipped by 1 base and J by 6 bases, with 9 bases between them. Per the germline V gene, CDR1 is LGHNA and CDR2 is YNFKEQ. CDR3 length: 13 residues. CDR3 loop: CASSQGQFPEAFF. The CDR3 DNA reads as TGTGCCAGCAGCCAAGGACAATTTCCTGAAGCTTTCTTT.

Written as DNA, the CDR3 is TGTGCCAGCAGCTTAGGGCCGACTAGCACAGATACGCAGTATTTT. The encoded protein is CASSLGPTSTDTQYF. The rearrangement uses TRBV7-6 and TRBJ2-3; D uncertain. This CDR3 has 15 residues. V lost 1 base and J lost 0, with 8 bases in between. The germline CDR1 and CDR2 sequences are SGHVS and FNYEAQ.

The chain employs TRBV7-3 and TRBJ2-3, with 8 bases lining up with TRBD2. Germline CDR1 is SGHTA and CDR2 is FQGTGA. The V segment lost 5 bases and the J segment 3 bases; nucleotides outside the gene matches: 7. This CDR3 contains 15 residues. CDR3 residues: CASSPPGLETDTQYF. CDR3 nucleotide sequence: TGTGCCAGCAGCCCACCGGGACTAGAGACAGATACGCAGTATTTT.

The rearrangement joins TRBV28 to TRBJ2-5; D call uncertain. In germline, CDR1 is MDHEN, CDR2 SYDVKM. V lost 6 bases and J lost 1, with 3 bases in between. This CDR3 comprises 11 residues. The CDR3 DNA follows: TGTGCCAGCAGCCTCCAAGAGACCCAGTACTTC. Amino acids: CASSLQETQYF.

This sequence joins TRBV5-1 and TRBJ2-5, with 15 bases identical to TRBD2. Germline assignment: CDR1 SGHRS and CDR2 YFSETQ. This CDR3 spans 17 amino acids. V dropped 2 bases and J dropped 4; count of bases not matched to a gene: 6. CDR3 loop: CASSFGLAGGNGETQYF. CDR3 sequence (DNA): TGCGCCAGCAGCTTCGGACTAGCGGGAGGGAATGGAGAGACCCAGTACTTC.

V and J are TRBV10-1 and TRBJ1-3, with D unresolved. V lost 2 bases, J lost 6 bases, and 14 bases lay in between. CDR3 length: 15 amino acids. The V gene's germline CDR1 is WNHNN and CDR2 SYGVQD (reference sequence). CDR3 bases: TGCGCCAGCAGTGAGCCCGCGTCCCCCTTAAACACCATATATTTT. Encoded protein: CASSEPASPLNTIYF.

This chain joins TRBV30 and TRBJ2-1, with 7 bases identical to TRBD2. There are 16 residues in the CDR3. The germline CDR1 and CDR2 sequences are GTSNPN and SVGIG (reference sequence). Trimming cost V 2 bases and J 10 bases; bases outside gene matches: 17. The CDR3 DNA is TGTGCCTGGAGTAGTCCGACTAGCTGGAGGGGTGAGGAGCAGTTCTTC. Translated: CAWSSPTSWRGEEQFF.

V usage is TRBV29-1 and J usage is TRBJ2-2; a possible D gene is TRBD2 (8 bases). The V end was cut by 7 bases, the J end by 3 bases, with 21 bases between. This CDR3 is 16 amino acids long. Germline CDR1 reads SQVTM; CDR2 reads ANQGSEA. This CDR3 reads CSAKGAAGEHTGELFF. DNA for the CDR3: TGCAGCGCCAAGGGGGCAGCGGGAGAACACACCGGGGAGCTGTTTTTT.

DNA for the CDR3: TGTGCCAGCAGCTTAGGGCTAGCGGGCACCTACGAGCAGTACTTC. This codes for CASSLGLAGTYEQYF. V and J are TRBV7-2 and TRBJ2-7, with 8 bases matching TRBD2. The CDR3 is 15 residues long. Germline-derived CDR1 and CDR2 are SGHTA and FQGNSA. The V gene end was trimmed by 1 base and the J gene end by 2 bases; junction bases not matched to a gene: 4.

The rearrangement joins TRBV4-1 to TRBJ2-5; the D gene is possibly TRBD1 (5 bases). Germline assignment: CDR1 MGHRA and CDR2 YSYEKL. Trimming pared 0 bases from V and 4 bases from J, leaving 18 bases between. The CDR3 has 17 residues. CDR3: CASSQDTLAGKGETQYF. CDR3 bases: TGCGCCAGCAGCCAAGATACCTTGGCAGGGAAGGGAGAGACCCAGTACTTC.

V usage is TRBV4-1 and J usage is TRBJ1-3; D is unresolved. The CDR3 contains 15 residues. V lost 8 bases and J lost 4, with 18 bases in between. The germline gives CDR1 MGHRA, CDR2 YSYEKL. The CDR3, as DNA: TGCGCCAGCTCGTCGATAGGAGAACCCGGAAACACCATATATTTT. Amino acid sequence: CASSSIGEPGNTIYF.

V and J are TRBV29-1 and TRBJ1-2; no firm D call. This CDR3 spans 13 amino acids. Trimming took 5 bases from V and 8 from J, leaving 18 bases between them. CDR1 and CDR2 from the germline V gene are SQVTM and ANQGSEA. The CDR3 bases are TGCAGCGTTCGCCCGGAGGGAAGGTCGGGCTACACCTTC. It yields the protein CSVRPEGRSGYTF.

The rearrangement joins TRBV18 to TRBJ2-5, with 8 bases identical to TRBD1. Losses at the gene ends were 5 bases for V and 3 bases for J; bases not matched to a gene: 14. The CDR3 sequence is 17 residues long. Germline V gene sequence: CDR1 KGHSH, CDR2 LQKENI. This CDR3 is CASSSARTGLFEETQYF. CDR3 coding DNA: TGTGCCAGCTCATCGGCGAGGACAGGGTTATTTGAAGAGACCCAGTACTTC.